This T cell receptor (beta chain) was found in a study of shared clonotypes between healthy human individuals. The V end lost 4 bases, the J end lost 4 bases, and 10 bases lay between the germline ends. The CDR3 consists of 13 residues. Germline assignment: CDR1 PRHDT and CDR2 FYEKMQ (reference sequence). General study findings and limits: Among several donors, 4.5% to 5.5% of naive CD4 clonotypes were found in common.

Authors' methods: There were no quality scores in the junction-only immunoSEQ sequences, so filtering differed. Using immunoSEQ multiplex PCR, the repertoire was profiled, and TCRdb retains in-frame clones only, with some absent. That table is the source of V, J and clone size, and D and trimming were worked out from the DNA. The sample has about 2.2 million clones; 85% to 95% are singletons. CD45RO-negative cells were positively selected for CCR7, leaving out terminally differentiated effector memory CD45RA+ cells. The donors were all Caucasian adults (living in Nashville, Tennessee). About this clone itself: Its cognate antigen is unknown.

The sequence derives from a man aged 18 to 29 in good health. Some clones in this sample may be carry-over from other donors' samples. The sample consisted of naive CD8+ T cells from PBMCs. V is TRBV13 and J is TRBJ2-5; the D is unclear. Here the CDR3 reads CASSYGPRETQYF. CDR3 coding DNA: TGTGCCAGCAGCTACGGTCCGCGAGAGACCCAGTACTTC. Based on the CDR3 plus reference TRBV13 and TRBJ2-5, the full variable domain is AAGVIQSPRHLIKEKRETATLKCYPIPRHDTVYWYQQGPGQDPQFLISFYEKMQSDKGSIPDRFSAQQFSDYHSELNMSSLELGDSALYFCASSYGPRETQYFGPGTRLLVL.